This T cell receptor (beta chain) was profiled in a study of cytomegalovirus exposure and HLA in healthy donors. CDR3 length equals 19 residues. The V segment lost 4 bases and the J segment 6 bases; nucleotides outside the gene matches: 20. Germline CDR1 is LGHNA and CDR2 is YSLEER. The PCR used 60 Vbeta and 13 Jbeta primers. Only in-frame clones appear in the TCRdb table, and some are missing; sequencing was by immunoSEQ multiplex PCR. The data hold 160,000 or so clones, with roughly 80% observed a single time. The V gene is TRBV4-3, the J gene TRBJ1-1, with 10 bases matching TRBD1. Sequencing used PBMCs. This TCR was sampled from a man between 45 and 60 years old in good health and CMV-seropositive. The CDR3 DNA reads TGCGCCAGCAGCCTGATTGGCTACCGGGACAGGGGCCGAGGACCTGAAGCTTTCTTT. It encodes CASSLIGYRDRGRGPEAFF.